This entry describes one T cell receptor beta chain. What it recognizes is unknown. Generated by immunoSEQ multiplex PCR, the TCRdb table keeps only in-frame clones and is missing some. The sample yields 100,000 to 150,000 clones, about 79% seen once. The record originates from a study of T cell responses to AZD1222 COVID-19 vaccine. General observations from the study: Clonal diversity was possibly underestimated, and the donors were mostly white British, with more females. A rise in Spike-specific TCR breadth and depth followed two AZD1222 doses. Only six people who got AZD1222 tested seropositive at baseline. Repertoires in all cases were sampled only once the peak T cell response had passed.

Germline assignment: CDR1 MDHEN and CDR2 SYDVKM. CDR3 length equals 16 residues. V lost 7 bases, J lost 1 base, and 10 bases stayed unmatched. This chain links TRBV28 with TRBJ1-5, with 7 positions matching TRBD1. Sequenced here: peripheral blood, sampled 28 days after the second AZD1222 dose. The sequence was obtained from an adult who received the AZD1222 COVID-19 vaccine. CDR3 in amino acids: CASTPQEDRSNQPQHF. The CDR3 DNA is TGTGCCAGCACCCCTCAGGAGGACAGGAGCAATCAGCCCCAGCATTTT.